The clone carrying this TCR beta chain was seen only a few times. Sequencing targeted TCR beta in blood CD8+ and CD4+ T cells. Controls matched for age and sex were healthy donors. Negative isolation was applied to CD8+ and CD4+ T cells, and FACS enrichment was applied to TEMRA cells. With random hexamers, roughly 0.45 to 1 ug RNA was reverse transcribed. The amplification used immunoSEQ multiplex PCR on TCR beta CDR3; it spanned 54 Vbeta and 13 Jbeta. From the immunoSEQ multiplex PCR reads, TCRdb called clonotypes with MiXCR, one entry per CDR3 protein. The sample contains some 110,000 distinct CDR3 sequences, about 93% of which appear only once. The sample is drawn from a study of CD8 T cells in Susac syndrome. The source material was CD4+ T cells from PBMCs. The TCR comes from a human donor in good health.

CDR3 residues: CASTLNTEAFF. The CDR3 region has the DNA TGTGCCAGCACCTTGAACACTGAAGCTTTCTTT. The V and J genes are TRBV7-2 and TRBJ1-1; D is unresolved. Germline V gene lookup returns CDR1 SGHTA and CDR2 FQGNSA. The germline V and J ends were trimmed by 7 bases and 0 bases, with 3 bases remaining between them. This CDR3 contains 11 residues. The variable domain in full, completed from reference TRBV7-2 and TRBJ1-1, reads GAGVSQSPSNKVTEKGKDVELRCDPISGHTALYWYRQSLGQGLEFLIYFQGNSAPDKSGLPSDRFSAERTGGSVSTLTIQRTQQEDSAVYLCASTLNTEAFFGQGTRLTVV.